This TCR beta chain was sequenced for a study of T cell changes during pregnancy in multiple sclerosis. The CDR3 is 14 residues long. V gave up 5 bases and J gave up 5 bases; unmatched junction bases: 8. Per the germline V gene, CDR1 is MNHEY and CDR2 is SMNVEV (reference sequence). Only in-frame clones appear in the TCRdb table, and some are missing; sequencing was by immunoSEQ multiplex PCR. The sample lists about 75,000 clones, more than 70% seen once, with about 0.9% in the top ten. The receptor was derived from a female donor in good health, enrolled as a control in a pregnancy study. The sample in question was peripheral blood, obtained in the first trimester of pregnancy. The V call is TRBV27, the J call TRBJ2-7; 8 bases align to TRBD1. The DNA for the CDR3 is TGTGCCAGCAGTCCTCTCGACAGGGGAGACGAGCAGTACTTC. Encoded protein: CASSPLDRGDEQYF.